This T cell receptor beta chain was retrieved from a study of T cells after yellow fever vaccination. Study-wide background: Some fractions had low cell numbers, and these were prepared with SMART-Seq v4 Ultra Low Input.

Findings of the study overall: Bulk-population clonotypes that are abundant could appear as contaminants in FACS-sorted repertoires. Most primary-vaccination clones reappeared after the booster (approximately 96% CD4, about 88% CD8).

UMIs were added to TCR cDNA along with a universal primer site when it was made by 5'RACE template switching. TCRdb reanalysed the 5' RACE reads using MiXCR and keeps one entry per CDR3 protein. The sample lists approximately 160,000 distinct CDR3 sequences; roughly 8.8% were seen once. Germline CDR1 is SEHNR and CDR2 is FQNEAQ (reference sequence). The CDR3 spans 14 residues. The V end was cut by 5 bases, the J end by 0 bases, with 11 bases between. This clonotype was observed a few times. The antigen is undetermined. This clonotype was sampled from a man between 18 and 35 years old who received the YFV17D yellow fever vaccine. The material sequenced was CD8+ T cells sorted from PBMCs, taken 45 days after the yellow fever booster vaccination. The rearrangement links TRBV7-9 to TRBJ2-7, with D uncertain. The CDR3 region is CASSPDILSYEQYF. As DNA, the CDR3 is TGTGCCAGCAGCCCTGATATACTCTCCTACGAGCAGTACTTC.